Given below is one TCR beta chain in context. Its antigen is undetermined. In the PCR, 60 Vbeta and 13 Jbeta primers were used. TCRdb's copy holds only in-frame clones and misses some; the assay was immunoSEQ multiplex PCR. The data hold around 78,000 clones, with approximately 57% observed a single time. This specimen belongs to a study of cytomegalovirus exposure and HLA in healthy donors. Study-wide points: A later analysis reportedly found that, within productive TCRs, an Asian-associated ancestry cluster had fewer N-insertions than the mean observed across the approximately 700 donors. The likely origin of a cluster of highly shared sequence variants was a sequencing artifact.

Germline loops: CDR1 KGHSH, CDR2 LQKENI. With V trimmed by 8 bases and J by 5 bases, 8 bases remained unmatched. This CDR3 region has 16 residues. Each donor was healthy, and each was a bone marrow donor. The sequence derives from a man aged 30-40 years in good health and CMV-seropositive. Material: PBMCs. The J gene is TRBJ2-2, the V gene TRBV18; 13 nucleotides line up with TRBD2. The CDR3 here is CASQPGTSGTTGELFF. The CDR3 DNA follows: TGTGCCAGCCAACCCGGGACTAGCGGGACTACCGGGGAGCTGTTTTTT.